The T cell receptor beta chain under discussion was sequenced for a study of blood T cell repertoires in COVID-19. Looking at the study overall: The origin of the acute and convalescent COVID-19 samples was the United States, Italy and Spain. The analysed material was cDNA or gDNA that came from T cells, B-cell-depleted T cells, or PBMCs.

This CDR3 spans 13 amino acids. After removal of 3 bases from V and 9 bases from J, the junction contained 3 bases not matched to a gene. The germline V gene encodes CDR1 MNHNS and CDR2 SASEGT. As processed by the authors: Using reference gene primer amplification, nucleated cell counts were estimated. Clones were read by immunoSEQ multiplex PCR, and TCRdb kept only the in-frame ones, dropping some. V, J and clone size were drawn from that table, and D and trimming were deduced from the DNA. This sample yields around 81,000 clones, of which approximately 86% are seen a single time; approximately 1.8% belongs to the top ten.

This sequence joins TRBV6-1 and TRBJ2-2; 8 bases align to TRBD2. Specimen: peripheral blood. This TCR was sampled from a woman aged 55-70 years with acute or convalescent COVID-19. The CDR3 region is CASSDGLARELFF. CDR3 nucleotides: TGTGCCAGCAGTGACGGACTAGCTAGGGAGCTGTTTTTT.